Detailed here is one T cell receptor beta chain. The antigen is not known. This sample was included in a study of CD8 T cells in Susac syndrome. The CDR3 has 18 residues. The junction had 4 bases not matched to a gene; V was cut back by 4 bases and J by 0 bases. Germline CDR1 is SGHNT and CDR2 is YYREEE (reference sequence). Points from the study as a whole: As the study acknowledged, the number of individuals who were part of its TCR sequencing and HLA analysis was relatively small.

After extraction with the RNeasy kit, about 0.45 to 1 ug of the RNA was reverse transcribed using random hexamers. The amplification used immunoSEQ multiplex PCR on TCR beta CDR3; it spanned 54 Vbeta and 13 Jbeta. MiXCR, run by TCRdb on the immunoSEQ multiplex PCR reads, gives a single entry per CDR3 protein. The data contain 100,000 to 150,000 distinct CDR3 sequences, nearly 95% of them seen just once; the ten biggest clones take up roughly 0.11%. The control group consisted of healthy donors matched for age and sex. TEMRA cells were FACS-enriched and CD8+ and CD4+ T cells negatively isolated. This TCR was sampled from a human donor in good health. The chain is built from TRBV5-4 and TRBJ2-2; 15 bases line up with TRBD2. Sequences were obtained from CD4+ T cells from PBMCs. Written as DNA, the CDR3 is TGTGCCAGCAGCAAGGGACTAGCGGGAGGTTCGAACACCGGGGAGCTGTTTTTT. It codes for CASSKGLAGGSNTGELFF.